This T cell receptor beta chain was obtained from a study of T-cell reconstitution after alpha-beta-depleted transplantation in children. Study results and caveats: Reportedly, only several hundred clones from non-depleted graft cells drove alpha-beta T-cell counts at about two months. T-cell counts and diversity at one year following transplant were attributed mainly to newly produced T cells. Elevated TCRbeta diversity at day 60 was traced, in some patients, to surviving recipient T cells and thymic progenitors.

For TCRbeta, the library was prepared with unique molecular identifiers. In TCRdb, the PCR reads were re-called with MiXCR into one record per CDR3 protein. The sample consists of 250,000 to 300,000 distinct CDR3 sequences, over 7.5% of them appearing once. The CDR3 has 15 residues. V was shortened by 4 bases and J by 6 bases, with 22 bases between the two germline ends. Germline CDR1 SQVTM, CDR2 ANQGSEA. This clonotype was picked up many times. The antigen remains unidentified. The sequenced sample was peripheral blood, obtained 360 days after TCRalphabeta/CD19-depleted stem cell transplant. The receptor's source is a female patient aged 2 to 10 who had a stem cell transplant for Fanconi anemia, so the T cells may come from the graft donor. The chain recombines TRBV29-1 with TRBJ2-7; D is perhaps TRBD1 or TRBD2 (5 bases each). This CDR3 is CSVAPWGSSGGEQYF. CDR3 nucleotides: TGCAGCGTTGCCCCTTGGGGGTCCTCGGGTGGCGAGCAGTACTTC.